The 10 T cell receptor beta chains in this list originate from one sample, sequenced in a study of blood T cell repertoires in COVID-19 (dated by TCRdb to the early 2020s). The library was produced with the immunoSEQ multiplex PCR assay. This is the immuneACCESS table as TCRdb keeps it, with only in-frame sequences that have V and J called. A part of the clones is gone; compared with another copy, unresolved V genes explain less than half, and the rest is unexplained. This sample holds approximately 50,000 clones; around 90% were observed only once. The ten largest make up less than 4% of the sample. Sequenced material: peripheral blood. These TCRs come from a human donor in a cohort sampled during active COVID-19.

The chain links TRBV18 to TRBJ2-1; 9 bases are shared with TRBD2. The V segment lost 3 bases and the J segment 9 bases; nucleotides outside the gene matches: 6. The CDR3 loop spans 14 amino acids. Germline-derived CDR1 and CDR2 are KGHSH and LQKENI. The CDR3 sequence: CASSPGLAGSEQFF. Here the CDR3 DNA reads TGTGCCAGCTCACCTGGGCTAGCGGGGAGTGAGCAGTTCTTC.

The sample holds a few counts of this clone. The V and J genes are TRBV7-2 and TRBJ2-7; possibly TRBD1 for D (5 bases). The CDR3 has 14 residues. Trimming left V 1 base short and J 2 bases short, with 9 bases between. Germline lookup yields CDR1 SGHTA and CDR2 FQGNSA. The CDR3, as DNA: TGTGCCAGCAGCTTAGTACCCAGGGCCTACGAGCAGTACTTC. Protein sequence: CASSLVPRAYEQYF.

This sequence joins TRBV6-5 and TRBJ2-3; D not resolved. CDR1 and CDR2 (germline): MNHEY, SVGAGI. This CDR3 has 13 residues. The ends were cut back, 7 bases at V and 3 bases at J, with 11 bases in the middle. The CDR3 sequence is CASTAAGTDTQYF. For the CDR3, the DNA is TGTGCCAGCACAGCAGCCGGGACAGATACGCAGTATTTT.

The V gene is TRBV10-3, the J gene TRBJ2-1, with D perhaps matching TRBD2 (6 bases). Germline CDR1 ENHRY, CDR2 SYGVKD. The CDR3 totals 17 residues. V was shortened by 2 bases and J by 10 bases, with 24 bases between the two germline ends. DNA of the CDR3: TGTGCCATCAGTGAGCCCGGGAGAGAGGGAACCCCAGGGGAGCAGTTCTTC. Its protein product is CAISEPGREGTPGEQFF.

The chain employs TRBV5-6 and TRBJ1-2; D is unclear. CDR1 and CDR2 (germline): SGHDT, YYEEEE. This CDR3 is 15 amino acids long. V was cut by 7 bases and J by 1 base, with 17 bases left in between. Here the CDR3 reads CASPIGTANNYGYTF. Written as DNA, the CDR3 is TGTGCCAGCCCGATCGGAACAGCTAATAACTATGGCTACACCTTC.

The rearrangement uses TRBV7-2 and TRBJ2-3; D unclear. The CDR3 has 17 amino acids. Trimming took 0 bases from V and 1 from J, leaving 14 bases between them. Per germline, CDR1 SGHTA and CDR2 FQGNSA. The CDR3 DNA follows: TGTGCCAGCAGCTTAGCGGGCTCCTTTTCCGGCACAGATACGCAGTATTTT. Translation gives CASSLAGSFSGTDTQYF. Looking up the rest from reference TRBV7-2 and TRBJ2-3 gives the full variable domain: GAGVSQSPSNKVTEKGKDVELRCDPISGHTALYWYRQSLGQGLEFLIYFQGNSAPDKSGLPSDRFSAERTGGSVSTLTIQRTQQEDSAVYLCASSLAGSFSGTDTQYFGPGTRLTVL.

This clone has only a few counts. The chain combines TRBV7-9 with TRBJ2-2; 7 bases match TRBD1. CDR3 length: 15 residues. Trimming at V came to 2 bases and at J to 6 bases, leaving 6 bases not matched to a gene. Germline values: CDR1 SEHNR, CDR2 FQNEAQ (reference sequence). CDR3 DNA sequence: TGTGCCAGCAGCTTATTAAGGCAGGGGGCCGGGGAGCTGTTTTTT. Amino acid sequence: CASSLLRQGAGELFF.

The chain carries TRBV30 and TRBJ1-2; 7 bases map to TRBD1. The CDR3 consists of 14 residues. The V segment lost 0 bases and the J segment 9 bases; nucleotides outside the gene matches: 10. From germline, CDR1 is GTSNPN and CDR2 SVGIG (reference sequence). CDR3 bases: TGTGCCTGGAGTGTAAACCCGCAGGGGGAGAGCTACACCTTC. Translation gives CAWSVNPQGESYTF.

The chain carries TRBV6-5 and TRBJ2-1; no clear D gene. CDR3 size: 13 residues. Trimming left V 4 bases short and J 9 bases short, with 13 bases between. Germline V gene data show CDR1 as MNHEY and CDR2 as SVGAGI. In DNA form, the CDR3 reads TGTGCCAGCAGTTCCGCACCTAATTCTGAGCAGTTCTTC. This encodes CASSSAPNSEQFF.

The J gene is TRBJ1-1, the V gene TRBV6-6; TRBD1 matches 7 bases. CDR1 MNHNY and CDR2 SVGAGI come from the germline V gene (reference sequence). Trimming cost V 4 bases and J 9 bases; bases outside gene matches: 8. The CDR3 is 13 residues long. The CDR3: CASSSRDSEKAFF. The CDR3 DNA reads TGTGCCAGCAGTTCCCGGGACAGTGAAAAAGCTTTCTTT.